This passage covers 21 T cell receptor beta chains from one sample sequenced in a study of blood T cell repertoires in COVID-19. The assay was immunoSEQ multiplex PCR, and TCRdb's table has in-frame clones only and misses some. The sample records 65,000 to 70,000 clones, approximately 88% being singletons. Sequenced material: peripheral blood. Receptor source: a woman of 80 years or more with acute or convalescent COVID-19.

The chain joins TRBV5-1 to TRBJ2-3; TRBD1 agrees at 10 bases. Germline lookup yields CDR1 SGHRS and CDR2 YFSETQ. The CDR3 spans 16 residues. Trimming cost V 0 bases and J 0 bases; bases outside gene matches: 1. Written as DNA, the CDR3 is TGCGCCAGCAGCTTGGGGGACAGGGGAAGCACAGATACGCAGTATTTT. Its translation: CASSLGDRGSTDTQYF. Based on the CDR3 plus reference TRBV5-1 and TRBJ2-3, the full variable domain is KAGVTQTPRYLIKTRGQQVTLSCSPISGHRSVSWYQQTPGQGLQFLFEYFSETQRNKGNFPGRFSGRQFSNSRSEMNVSTLELGDSALYLCASSLGDRGSTDTQYFGPGTRLTVL.

The V gene is TRBV3-1 (or the pseudogene TRBV3-2), the J gene TRBJ2-3, with a possible D match to TRBD2 (5 bases). The CDR3 runs 13 residues. V was pared by 7 bases and J by 0 bases, with 8 bases between. Germline V lookup: CDR1 LGHDT, CDR2 YNNKEL (reference sequence). In DNA, the CDR3 is TGTGCCAGCAAGACGGGGAGCACAGATACGCAGTATTTT. Translated: CASKTGSTDTQYF.

The chain carries TRBV29-1 and TRBJ1-1; D not resolved. Trimming removed 6 bases at V and 4 bases at J, with 12 bases between. Germline CDR1 reads SQVTM; CDR2 reads ANQGSEA. CDR3 length: 12 residues. In nucleotides, the CDR3 is TGCAGCGTGAAACGACCGGGCACTGAAGCTTTCTTT. Amino acids: CSVKRPGTEAFF.

The rearrangement links TRBV6-5 to TRBJ2-5, with 11 bases aligning to TRBD1. Germline lookup yields CDR1 MNHEY and CDR2 SVGAGI. The CDR3 totals 13 residues. The trim removed 6 bases at V and 5 bases at J, leaving 2 bases unmatched. CDR3 sequence reads: CASRGQGVETQYF. CDR3 in DNA: TGTGCCAGCAGGGGACAGGGGGTGGAGACCCAGTACTTC.

This clone was found a few times. DNA of the CDR3: TGTGCCAGCAGCCCCAAGAGGAGGAGCCCGAGGAATGAGCAGTTCTTC. Protein: CASSPKRRSPRNEQFF. V usage is TRBV9 and J usage is TRBJ2-1, with TRBD2 as a possible D gene (5 bases). CDR1 SGDLS and CDR2 YYNGEE come from the germline V gene. V dropped 4 bases and J dropped 7 bases, with 21 bases sitting between them. The CDR3 consists of 16 residues.

The chain employs TRBV30 and TRBJ1-5, with 8 nucleotides matching TRBD1. The J segment lost 4 bases and the V segment lost 3 bases, leaving 5 bases of the junction unmatched. CDR1 is GTSNPN, CDR2 SVGIG, per germline (reference sequence). The CDR3 sequence is 14 residues long. CDR3 region: CAWSWGQANQPQHF. In nucleotides, the CDR3 is TGTGCCTGGAGCTGGGGACAGGCAAATCAGCCCCAGCATTTT.

The chain links TRBV10-3 to TRBJ2-1; TRBD2 matches 12 bases. The length of the CDR3 is 16 residues. CDR1 and CDR2 (germline): ENHRY, SYGVKD. After removal of 4 bases from V and 2 bases from J, the junction contained 3 bases not matched to a gene. This CDR3 is CAISASGGAPYNEQFF. The CDR3 coding sequence is TGTGCCATCAGTGCTAGCGGGGGGGCTCCCTACAATGAGCAGTTCTTC.

The chain employs TRBV28 and TRBJ2-7; 9 nucleotides line up with TRBD2. Germline CDR1 and CDR2: MDHEN and SYDVKM. CDR3 size: 14 residues. J was trimmed by 6 bases and V by 2 bases; bases with no gene match: 5. The CDR3 DNA follows: TGTGCCAGCAGTTTAGTTAGCGGGGGAGGCGAGCAGTACTTC. It yields the protein CASSLVSGGGEQYF.

This clone was counted a few times. The V call is TRBV27, the J call TRBJ1-2; a possible D gene is TRBD1 (5 bases). The CDR3 sequence is 14 residues long. Germline V gene sequence: CDR1 MNHEY, CDR2 SMNVEV (reference sequence). Trimming pared 1 base from V and 5 bases from J, leaving 11 bases between. CDR3 in amino acids: CASSLWQGDYGYTF. DNA for the CDR3: TGTGCCAGCAGTTTATGGCAGGGTGATTATGGCTACACCTTC.

This chain joins TRBV27 and TRBJ2-7; a possible D gene is TRBD1 (5 bases). This CDR3 is 13 amino acids long. Trimming took 5 bases from V and 3 from J, leaving 11 bases between them. Per the germline V gene, CDR1 is MNHEY and CDR2 is SMNVEV (reference sequence). CDR3 in amino acids: CASSSWGGYEQYF. CDR3 DNA sequence: TGTGCCAGCAGTAGCTGGGGCGGCTACGAGCAGTACTTC.

The chain links TRBV2 to TRBJ1-1; D is ambiguous. Between the trimmed V and J ends, which lost 4 bases and 4 bases, there was a span of 10 bases. The CDR3 sequence is 13 residues long. The germline V gene has CDR1 SNHLY and CDR2 FYNNEI. The CDR3 reads CASSGSGGTEAFF. The CDR3 nucleotides read TGTGCCAGCAGTGGTTCGGGAGGCACTGAAGCTTTCTTT.

The chain combines TRBV11-2 with TRBJ1-2; D gene ambiguous. V lost 3 bases to trimming and J lost 4 bases, with 12 bases between them. Germline V gene sequence: CDR1 SGHAT, CDR2 FQNNGV. There are 14 residues in the CDR3. CDR3 nucleotides: TGTGCCAGCAGCTTCGGGAGTGTGAGCTATGGCTACACCTTC. As protein: CASSFGSVSYGYTF.

The chain carries TRBV28 and TRBJ1-2; TRBD1 aligns across 8 bases. Germline CDR1 MDHEN, CDR2 SYDVKM. V shed 2 bases, J shed 0 bases, and the junction held 8 bases outside the gene matches. This CDR3 is 17 amino acids long. In DNA form, the CDR3 reads TGTGCCAGCAGTTTAGGGGCAGGGGGCTTATCTAACTATGGCTACACCTTC. Translating it yields CASSLGAGGLSNYGYTF.

DNA of the CDR3: TGCGCCAGCAGCTTGGATGGGGGCCGCGTGCAGGGCTACACCTTC. Protein sequence: CASSLDGGRVQGYTF. This chain links TRBV5-1 with TRBJ1-2, with a tentative D call TRBD1 (6 bases). Germline V lookup: CDR1 SGHRS, CDR2 YFSETQ. The CDR3 runs 15 residues. V was cut by 0 bases and J by 8 bases, with 17 bases left in between.

The V call is TRBV28, the J call TRBJ2-5; 9 bases line up with TRBD2. The ends lost 6 bases at V and 4 bases at J; junction bases unmatched: 3. The germline V gene has CDR1 MDHEN and CDR2 SYDVKM. The CDR3 totals 13 residues. The CDR3 region is CASRAGGRETQYF. The CDR3, as DNA: TGTGCCAGCAGGGCGGGGGGGAGAGAGACCCAGTACTTC.

The chain has TRBV15 and TRBJ1-2; tentatively, D is TRBD1 (5 bases). CDR3 length: 16 residues. Germline assignment: CDR1 LNHNV and CDR2 YYDKDF (reference sequence). Deletions cut 0 bases from V and 0 bases from J, with 11 bases between. The CDR3 nucleotides read TGTGCCACCAGCAGAGAGAAGGACACCGCTAACTATGGCTACACCTTC. Protein: CATSREKDTANYGYTF.

Comments on this clone: One junction end does not reproduce the germline sequence, and a read error may be involved. The CDR3 region has the DNA TGTGCCAGCAGACAAGGCTCGCGTAATGAAAAACTGTTTTTT. The encoded protein is CASRQGSRNEKLFF. V gene TRBV3-1 (or the pseudogene TRBV3-2) combines with J gene TRBJ1-4; D not certain. This CDR3 has 14 residues. Per germline, CDR1 LGHDT and CDR2 YNNKEL (reference sequence).

The genes are TRBV19 and TRBJ2-6; D is uncertain. The V gene's germline CDR1 is LNHDA and CDR2 SQIVND (reference sequence). There are 16 residues in the CDR3. Trimming pared 4 bases from V and 0 bases from J, leaving 10 bases between. The CDR3 DNA is TGTGCCAGTAGTAATATTTTGAGCTCTGGGGCCAACGTCCTGACTTTC. It encodes CASSNILSSGANVLTF.

This clone was detected only once. The V and J genes are TRBV28 and TRBJ2-5; TRBD2 agrees at 9 bases. The CDR3 runs to 19 residues. Trimming removed 8 bases from V and 2 bases from J; junction bases left unmatched: 21. CDR1 MDHEN and CDR2 SYDVKM come from the germline V gene. For the CDR3, the DNA is TGTGCCAGCCGTGACAGGGCGTGGGGTAGCGGGAGTCGTCAAGAGACCCAGTACTTC. Amino acid sequence: CASRDRAWGSGSRQETQYF.

The chain has TRBV6-2 or TRBV6-3 and TRBJ2-6, with 7 bases aligning to TRBD1. V shed 5 bases and J 0 bases; nucleotides not matched to a gene: 4. CDR3 length: 16 amino acids. From germline, CDR1 is MNHEY and CDR2 SVGEGT. The CDR3 reads CASSRQGGSGANVLTF. CDR3 sequence (DNA): TGTGCCAGCAGTCGACAGGGTGGCTCTGGGGCCAACGTCCTGACTTTC.

V usage is TRBV9 and J usage is TRBJ1-2, with 9 bases identical to TRBD1. In germline, CDR1 is SGDLS, CDR2 YYNGEE. J was trimmed by 5 bases and V by 4 bases; bases with no gene match: 15. The CDR3 runs to 17 residues. CDR3 residues: CASSPGQGLLGSYGYTF. In nucleotides, the CDR3 is TGTGCCAGCAGCCCTGGACAGGGGCTTCTAGGATCTTATGGCTACACCTTC.